What follows describes a single TCR beta chain. Its antigen is undetermined. The germline CDR1 and CDR2 sequences are MNHEY and SVGAGI. V dropped 8 bases and J dropped 1; count of bases not matched to a gene: 8. The CDR3 extends over 15 amino acids. The sample is drawn from a study of Ad26.COV2.S vaccination and SARS-CoV-2 variants. Study results and caveats: Those who received the vaccine showed greater spike-specific TCR breadth than those given placebo. Using TCR breadth and depth analyses may have led to underestimated total T cell responses.

The protocol was immunoSEQ multiplex PCR, while the TCRdb copy is restricted to in-frame clones and leaves out a portion. The repertoire includes approximately 400,000 clones, about 91% of them detected once, and about 3.8% sits in the top ten. The rearrangement joins TRBV6-5 to TRBJ2-7; 10 positions agree with TRBD1. This specimen consisted of peripheral blood, obtained after recovery from COVID-19. The clonotype was recovered from a human donor who had recovered from COVID-19. CDR3 loop: CASAGWTGGSYEQYF. In DNA form, the CDR3 reads TGTGCCAGCGCTGGGTGGACAGGGGGTTCCTACGAGCAGTACTTC.